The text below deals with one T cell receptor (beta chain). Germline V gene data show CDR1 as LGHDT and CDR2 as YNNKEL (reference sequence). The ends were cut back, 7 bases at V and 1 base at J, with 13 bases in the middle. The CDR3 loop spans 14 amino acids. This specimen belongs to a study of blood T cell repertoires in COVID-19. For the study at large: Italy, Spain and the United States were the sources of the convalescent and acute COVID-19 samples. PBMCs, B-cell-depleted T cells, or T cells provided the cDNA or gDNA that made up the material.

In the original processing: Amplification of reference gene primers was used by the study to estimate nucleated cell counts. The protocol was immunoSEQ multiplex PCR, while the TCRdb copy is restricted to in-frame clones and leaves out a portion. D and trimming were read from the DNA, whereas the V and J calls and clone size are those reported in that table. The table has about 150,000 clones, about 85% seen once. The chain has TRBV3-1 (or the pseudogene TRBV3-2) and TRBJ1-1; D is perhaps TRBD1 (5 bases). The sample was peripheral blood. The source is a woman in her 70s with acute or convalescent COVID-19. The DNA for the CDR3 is TGTGCCAGCAAGAGCCCCGGGGGGAACACTGAAGCTTTCTTT. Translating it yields CASKSPGGNTEAFF.